What follows is one T cell receptor beta chain and its context. No antigen is known for it. No clone much larger than this one lies a single base away; base qualities are absent. This record belongs to a study of T cell responses to AZD1222 COVID-19 vaccine (dated by TCRdb to the early 2020s). With respect to the entire study: TCR sequencing covered over 230 trial participants: around 210 given two doses of AZD1222 and around 25 given two doses of MenACWY control vaccine. Enrollment into the trials was organized by age into subgroups of 18-55, 56-69 and 70-plus years, and those subgroups contained approximately 150, 30 and 60 TCR-sequenced participants, respectively.

The CDR3 regions of human TCRbeta chains were analyzed by immunosequencing. On the study's bioinformatics: Repertoire TCRs were checked for matches against a reference library of SARS-CoV-2-specific TCRs that had been generated using the MIRA antigen-specificity platform. Breadth was defined as the fraction of unique TCRs that were SARS-CoV-2-associated, and depth was defined as the fraction of total T cells that were SARS-CoV-2-associated. Each spike-specific TCR was assigned to its reactive spike region and to a CD4 or CD8 class using the MIRA data. Log10-transformed breadth and depth values were compared by one-way ANOVA with Sidak's multiple comparisons tests. TCRdb re-hosts the immuneACCESS table, in-frame sequences only. Its copies lack some clones; in the studies checked, an unresolved V gene accounts for under half of them, and the cause for the rest is not known. The V and J calls and clone size are taken from that table; D and trimming were inferred from the DNA. The sample includes 99,000 or so clones, with about 89% observed a single time. More than 2.5% of the sample is in the top ten clones.

In the germline V gene, CDR1 corresponds to KGHSH and CDR2 to LQKENI. The CDR3 contains 16 residues, cysteine and phenylalanine counted. The only DNA kept is the CDR3, 48 bases in frame from the first base. Germline trimming amounts to 3 bases on V and 5 bases on J, with 10 as the count of junction bases outside the gene matches. Broader findings and caveats from the paper: Because no samples from the day 14 peak response were available, repertoires could be characterized only after the peak T cell response. Vaccine-associated CD4 TCRs spanned the whole spike protein, with dominant responses in regions 160-218 and 743-854. After two AZD1222 doses, both the breadth and the depth of spike-specific TCRs were significantly higher than at day 0 and than in MenACWY recipients. In the small 56-69-year group, the increase in depth fell short of significance, most likely because of low power. Participants were mostly white British, with more females than males. The authors suggested clonal diversity may have been underestimated. Conclusions about previously exposed vaccinees were limited because only six AZD1222 recipients were SARS-CoV-2 seropositive at baseline. Nearly half of unique spike-specific TCRs reportedly recognized epitopes outside regions mutated in the B.1.351 and B.1.1.7 variants.

The time point label here, explained by the study, means: about 28 days (+/-7) after the second vaccine dose. Read against the paper, the sample's treatment or condition label means: meningococcal conjugate vaccine given as trial control. The vaccinee samples were drawn from two UK trials, COV001 and COV002, one of which was a single-blind randomized controlled phase 2/3 trial testing AZD1222 (ChAdOx1 nCoV-19) in healthy adults. Trial participant PBMC samples were collected at day 0 and day 28 after the second dose for TCRbeta chain sequencing. This sequence originates from an adult who received the MenACWY meningococcal vaccine as a control. Recombination joined TRBV18 with TRBJ2-5, with TRBD2 identical over 9 junction bases. The sample here was peripheral blood, taken 28 days after the second dose of the MenACWY control vaccine. The CDR3 has the sequence CASSPTGLAVSETQYF. Read as DNA, the sequence is TGTGCCAGCTCACCGACGGGACTAGCCGTGTCCGAGACCCAGTACTTC.